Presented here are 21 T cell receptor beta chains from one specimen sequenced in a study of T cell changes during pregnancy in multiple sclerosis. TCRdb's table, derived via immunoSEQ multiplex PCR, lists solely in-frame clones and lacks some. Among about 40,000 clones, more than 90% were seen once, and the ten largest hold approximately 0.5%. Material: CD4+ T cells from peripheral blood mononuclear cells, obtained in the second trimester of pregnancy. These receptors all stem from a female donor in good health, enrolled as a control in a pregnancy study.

As DNA, the CDR3 is TGTGCCAGCAGTCCTTACCGACAGGGGATGAACACTGAAGCTTTCTTT. This gives the protein CASSPYRQGMNTEAFF. This chain uses TRBV27 with TRBJ1-1, with TRBD1 matching 8 bases. The CDR3 length is 16 residues. The ends lost 5 bases at V and 0 bases at J; junction bases unmatched: 8. Looked up from germline, CDR1 is MNHEY and CDR2 is SMNVEV (reference sequence).

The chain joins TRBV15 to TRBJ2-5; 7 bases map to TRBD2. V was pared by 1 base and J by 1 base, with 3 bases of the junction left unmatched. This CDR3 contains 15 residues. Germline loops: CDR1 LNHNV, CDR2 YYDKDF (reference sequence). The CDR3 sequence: CATSRGGEGQETQYF. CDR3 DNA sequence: TGTGCCACCAGCAGAGGGGGGGAGGGCCAAGAGACCCAGTACTTC.

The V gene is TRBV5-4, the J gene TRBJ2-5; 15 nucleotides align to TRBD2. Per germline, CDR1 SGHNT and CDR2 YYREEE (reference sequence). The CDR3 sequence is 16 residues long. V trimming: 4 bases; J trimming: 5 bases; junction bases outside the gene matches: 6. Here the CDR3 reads CASSAGLAGGPETQYF. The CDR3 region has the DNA TGTGCCAGCAGCGCCGGACTAGCGGGAGGGCCGGAGACCCAGTACTTC.

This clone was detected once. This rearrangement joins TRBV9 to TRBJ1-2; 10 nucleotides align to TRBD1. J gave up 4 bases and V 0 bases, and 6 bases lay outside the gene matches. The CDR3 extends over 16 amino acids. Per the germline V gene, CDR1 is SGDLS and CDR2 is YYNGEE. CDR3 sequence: CASSVVWTGGAYGYTF. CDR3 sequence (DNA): TGTGCCAGCAGCGTAGTCTGGACAGGGGGGGCCTATGGCTACACCTTC.

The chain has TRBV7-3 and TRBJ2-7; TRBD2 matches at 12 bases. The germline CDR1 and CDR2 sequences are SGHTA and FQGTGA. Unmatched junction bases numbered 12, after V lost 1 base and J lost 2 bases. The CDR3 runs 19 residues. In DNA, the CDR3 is TGTGCCAGCAGCTTAAAGGCCAGTGCTAGCGGGGGGGCCGCCTACGAGCAGTACTTC. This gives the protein CASSLKASASGGAAYEQYF.

CDR3 sequence reads: CAKTGREYGYTF. The CDR3 DNA sequence: TGTGCCAAGACAGGTAGGGAATATGGCTACACCTTC. The V gene is TRBV7-3, the J gene TRBJ1-2; possibly TRBD1 for D (6 bases). The CDR3 sequence is 12 residues long. CDR1 and CDR2 from the germline V gene are SGHTA and FQGTGA. Trimming removed 10 bases at V and 5 bases at J, with 14 bases between.

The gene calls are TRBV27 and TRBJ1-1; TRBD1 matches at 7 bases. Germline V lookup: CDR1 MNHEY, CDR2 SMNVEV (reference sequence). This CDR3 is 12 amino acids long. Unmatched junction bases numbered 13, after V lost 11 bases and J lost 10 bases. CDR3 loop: CAVVLQGQGAFF. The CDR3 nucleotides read TGTGCCGTCGTCCTACAGGGGCAGGGAGCTTTCTTT.

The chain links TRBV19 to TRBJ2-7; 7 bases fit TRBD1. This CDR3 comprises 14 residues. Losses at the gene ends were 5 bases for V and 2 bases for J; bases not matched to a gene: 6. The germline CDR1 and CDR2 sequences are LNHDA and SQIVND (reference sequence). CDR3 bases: TGTGCCAGTAGTCCCGGGACAGAAGCCTACGAGCAGTACTTC. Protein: CASSPGTEAYEQYF.

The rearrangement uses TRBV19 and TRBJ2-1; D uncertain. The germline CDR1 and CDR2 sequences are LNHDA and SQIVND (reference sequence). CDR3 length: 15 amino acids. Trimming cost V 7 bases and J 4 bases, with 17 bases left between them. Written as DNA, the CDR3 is TGTGCCAGTACCTCTTCCAGCGCATTATACAATGAGCAGTTCTTC. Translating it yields CASTSSSALYNEQFF.

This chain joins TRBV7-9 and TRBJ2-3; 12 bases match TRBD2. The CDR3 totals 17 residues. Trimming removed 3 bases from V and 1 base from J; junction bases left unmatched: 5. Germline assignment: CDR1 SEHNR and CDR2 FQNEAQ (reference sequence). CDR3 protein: CASSLLAGGPGTDTQYF. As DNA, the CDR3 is TGTGCCAGCAGCTTGCTAGCGGGAGGGCCGGGCACAGATACGCAGTATTTT.

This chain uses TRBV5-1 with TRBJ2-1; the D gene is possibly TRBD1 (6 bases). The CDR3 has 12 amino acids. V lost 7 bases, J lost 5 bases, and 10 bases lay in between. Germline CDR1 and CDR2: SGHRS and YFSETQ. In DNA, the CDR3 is TGCGCCAGCCGCCGGACAGACAATGAGCAGTTCTTC. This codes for CASRRTDNEQFF.

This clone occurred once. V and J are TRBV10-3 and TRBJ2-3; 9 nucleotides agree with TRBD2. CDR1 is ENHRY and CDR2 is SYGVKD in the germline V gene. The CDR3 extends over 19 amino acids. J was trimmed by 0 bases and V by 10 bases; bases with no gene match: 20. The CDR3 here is CATRKSGGSGGTSTDTQYF. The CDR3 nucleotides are TGTGCCACCAGGAAGTCAGGGGGTAGCGGGGGAACTAGCACAGATACGCAGTATTTT.

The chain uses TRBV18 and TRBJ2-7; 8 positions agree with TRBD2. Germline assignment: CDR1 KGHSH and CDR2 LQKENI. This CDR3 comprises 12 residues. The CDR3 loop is CASGLGGYEQYF. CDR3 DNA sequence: TGTGCTTCGGGACTAGGTGGCTACGAGCAGTACTTC. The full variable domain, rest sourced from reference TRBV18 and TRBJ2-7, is NAGVMQNPRHLVRRRGQEARLRCSPMKGHSHVYWYRQLPEEGLKFMVYLQKENIIDESGMPKERFSAEFPKEGPSILRIQQVVRGDSAAYFCASGLGGYEQYFGPGTRLTVT.

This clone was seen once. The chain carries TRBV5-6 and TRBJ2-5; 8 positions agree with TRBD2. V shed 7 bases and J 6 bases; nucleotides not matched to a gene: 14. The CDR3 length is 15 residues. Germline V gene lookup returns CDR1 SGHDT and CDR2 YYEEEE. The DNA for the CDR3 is TGTGCCAGCGCCCCGGAGCCAGCGGGGGACCAGACCCAGTACTTC. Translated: CASAPEPAGDQTQYF.

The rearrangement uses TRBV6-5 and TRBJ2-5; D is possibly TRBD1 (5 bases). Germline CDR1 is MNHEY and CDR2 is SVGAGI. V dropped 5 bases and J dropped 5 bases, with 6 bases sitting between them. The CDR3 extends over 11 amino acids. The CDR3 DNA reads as TGTGCCAGCAGTCCAGGGGAGACCCAGTACTTC. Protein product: CASSPGETQYF.

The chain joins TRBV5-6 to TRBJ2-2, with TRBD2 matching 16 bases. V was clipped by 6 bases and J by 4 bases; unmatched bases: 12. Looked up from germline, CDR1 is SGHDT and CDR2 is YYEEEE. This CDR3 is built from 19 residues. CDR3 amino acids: CASTSGTSGRGRGTGELFF. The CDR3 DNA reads TGTGCCAGCACGTCGGGGACTAGCGGGAGGGGAAGGGGCACCGGGGAGCTGTTTTTT.

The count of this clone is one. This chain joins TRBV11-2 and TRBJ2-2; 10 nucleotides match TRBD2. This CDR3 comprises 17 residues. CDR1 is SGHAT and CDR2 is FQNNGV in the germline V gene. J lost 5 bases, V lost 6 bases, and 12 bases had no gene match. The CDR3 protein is CASSQSGRARRTGELFF. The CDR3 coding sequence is TGTGCCAGCAGTCAAAGCGGGAGGGCCCGAAGAACCGGGGAGCTGTTTTTT.

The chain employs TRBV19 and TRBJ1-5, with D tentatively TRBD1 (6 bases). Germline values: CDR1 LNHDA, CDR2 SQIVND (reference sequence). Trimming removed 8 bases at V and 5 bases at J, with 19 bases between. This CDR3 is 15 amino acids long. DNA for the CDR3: TGTGCCAGTGGACTCACAGGGATCTCTGATCAGCCCCAGCATTTT. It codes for CASGLTGISDQPQHF.

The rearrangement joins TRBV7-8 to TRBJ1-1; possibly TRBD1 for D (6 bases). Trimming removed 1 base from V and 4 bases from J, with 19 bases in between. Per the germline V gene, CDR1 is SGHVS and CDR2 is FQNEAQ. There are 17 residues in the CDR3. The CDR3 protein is CASSLVGGAGRGTEAFF. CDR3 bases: TGTGCCAGCAGCTTAGTTGGGGGGGCCGGGCGGGGCACTGAAGCTTTCTTT.

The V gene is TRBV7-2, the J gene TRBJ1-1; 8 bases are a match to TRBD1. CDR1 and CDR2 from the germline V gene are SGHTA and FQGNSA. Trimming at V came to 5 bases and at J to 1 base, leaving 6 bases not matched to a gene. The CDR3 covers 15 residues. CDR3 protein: CASSPRGLQNTEAFF. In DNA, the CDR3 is TGTGCCAGCAGCCCCAGGGGGCTCCAGAACACTGAAGCTTTCTTT.

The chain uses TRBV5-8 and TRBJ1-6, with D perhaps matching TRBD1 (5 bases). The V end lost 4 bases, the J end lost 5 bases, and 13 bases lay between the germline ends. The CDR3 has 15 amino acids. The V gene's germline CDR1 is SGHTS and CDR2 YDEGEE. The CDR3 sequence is CASSRAGLHNSPLHF. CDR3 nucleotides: TGTGCCAGCAGCCGGGCGGGGCTTCATAATTCACCCCTCCACTTT.